This TCR beta chain was recorded in a study of blood T cell repertoires in COVID-19. Study overall: The origin of the acute and convalescent COVID-19 samples was the United States, Italy and Spain. From T cells, B-cell-depleted T cells, or PBMCs came the material, which was cDNA or gDNA.

Trimming left V 8 bases short and J 3 bases short, with 19 bases between. Germline CDR1 and CDR2: MGHDK and SYGVNS. CDR3 length: 16 amino acids. Cohort placement rested on clinical history that participants reported themselves. The authors' processing: Amplified reference gene primers provided the basis for estimating nucleated cell counts. The repertoire was sequenced with immunoSEQ multiplex PCR; TCRdb's copy has only in-frame clones and lacks some. That table supplies the V and J calls and clone size; D and trimming were determined from the DNA. The table records hundreds of thousands of clones, roughly 86% of them present only once.

Sequenced sample: PBMCs or T cells enriched from blood (not recorded which). The chain recombines TRBV25-1 with TRBJ1-4; D might be TRBD1 (5 bases). The sequence came from a woman aged 40 to 49 with acute COVID-19. The CDR3, as DNA: TGTGCCAGCCTCGGGAGACTCTGGGGGGCTAATGAAAAACTGTTTTTT. Residues: CASLGRLWGANEKLFF.